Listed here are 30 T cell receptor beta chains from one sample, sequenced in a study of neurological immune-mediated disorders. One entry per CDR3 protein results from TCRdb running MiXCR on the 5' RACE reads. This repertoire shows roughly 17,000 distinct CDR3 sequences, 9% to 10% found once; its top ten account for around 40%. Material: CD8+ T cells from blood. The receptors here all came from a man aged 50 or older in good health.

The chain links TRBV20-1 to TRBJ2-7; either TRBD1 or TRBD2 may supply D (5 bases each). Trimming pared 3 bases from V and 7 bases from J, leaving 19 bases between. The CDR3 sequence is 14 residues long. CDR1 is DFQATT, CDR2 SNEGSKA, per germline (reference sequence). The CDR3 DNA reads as TGCAGTGCTAGCCCAGCCGGGGACGGCCAAGAGCAGTACTTC. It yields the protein CSASPAGDGQEQYF.

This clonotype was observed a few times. The CDR3 region is CASSTGLATSYEQYF. CDR3 DNA sequence: TGTGCCAGCAGCACGGGACTAGCGACTTCCTACGAGCAGTACTTC. V usage is TRBV11-2 and J usage is TRBJ2-7, with 10 positions matching TRBD2. Germline V gives CDR1 SGHAT, CDR2 FQNNGV. The CDR3 sequence is 15 residues long. The trim removed 5 bases at V and 1 base at J, leaving 5 bases unmatched.

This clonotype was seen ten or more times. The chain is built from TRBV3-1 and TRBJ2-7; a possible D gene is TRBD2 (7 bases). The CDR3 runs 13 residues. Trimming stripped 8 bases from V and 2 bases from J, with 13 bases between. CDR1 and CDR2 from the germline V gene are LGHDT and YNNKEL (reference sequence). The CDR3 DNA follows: TGTGCCAGCCGAGGGGGGGGGGCCTACGAGCAGTACTTC. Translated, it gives CASRGGGAYEQYF.

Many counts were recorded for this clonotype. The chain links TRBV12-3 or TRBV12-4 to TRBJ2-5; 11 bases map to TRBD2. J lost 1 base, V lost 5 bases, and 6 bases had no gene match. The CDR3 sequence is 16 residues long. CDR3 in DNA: TGTGCCAGCAGTCCCCCGGGACTAGCGGCCCAAGAGACCCAGTACTTC. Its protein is CASSPPGLAAQETQYF.

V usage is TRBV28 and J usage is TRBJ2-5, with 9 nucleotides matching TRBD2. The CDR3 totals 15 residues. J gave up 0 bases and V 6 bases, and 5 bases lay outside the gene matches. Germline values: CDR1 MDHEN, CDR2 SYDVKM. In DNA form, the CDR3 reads TGTGCCAGCAGCCCCAGCGGGAGGAACCAAGAGACCCAGTACTTC. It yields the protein CASSPSGRNQETQYF.

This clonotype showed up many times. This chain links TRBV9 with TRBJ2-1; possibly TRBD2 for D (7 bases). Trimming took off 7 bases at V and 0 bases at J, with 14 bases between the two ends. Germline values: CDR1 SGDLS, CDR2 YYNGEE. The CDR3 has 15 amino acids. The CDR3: CASAGGASSYNEQFF. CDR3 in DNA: TGTGCCAGCGCTGGGGGGGCCAGCTCCTACAATGAGCAGTTCTTC.

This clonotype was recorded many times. The DNA of the CDR3 is TGCAGTGCTAGAGATGCTATGGGACTAGCGGGAGCAGATACGCAGTATTTT. Its translation: CSARDAMGLAGADTQYF. This chain connects TRBV20-1 to TRBJ2-3; the match to TRBD2 covers 14 bases. After removal of 0 bases from V and 4 bases from J, the junction contained 6 bases not matched to a gene. Germline V gives CDR1 DFQATT, CDR2 SNEGSKA (reference sequence). This CDR3 is 17 amino acids long.

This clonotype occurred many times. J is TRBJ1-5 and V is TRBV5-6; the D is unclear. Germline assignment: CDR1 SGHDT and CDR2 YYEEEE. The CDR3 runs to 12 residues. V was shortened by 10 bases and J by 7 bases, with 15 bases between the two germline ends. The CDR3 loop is CASTAGGQPQHF. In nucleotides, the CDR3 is TGTGCCTCGACGGCGGGCGGGCAGCCCCAGCATTTT. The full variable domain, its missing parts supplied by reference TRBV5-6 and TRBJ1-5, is DAGVTQSPTHLIKTRGQQVTLRCSPKSGHDTVSWYQQALGQGPQFIFQYYEEEERQRGNFPDRFSGHQFPNYSSELNVNALLLGDSALYLCASTAGGQPQHFGDGTRLSIL.

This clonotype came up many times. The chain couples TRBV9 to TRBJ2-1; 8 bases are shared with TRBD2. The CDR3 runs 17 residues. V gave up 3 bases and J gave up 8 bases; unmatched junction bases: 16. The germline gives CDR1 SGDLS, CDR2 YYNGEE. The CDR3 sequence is CASSARITGTSFHEQFF. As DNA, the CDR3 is TGTGCCAGCAGCGCACGTATCACCGGGACTAGTTTCCATGAGCAGTTCTTC.

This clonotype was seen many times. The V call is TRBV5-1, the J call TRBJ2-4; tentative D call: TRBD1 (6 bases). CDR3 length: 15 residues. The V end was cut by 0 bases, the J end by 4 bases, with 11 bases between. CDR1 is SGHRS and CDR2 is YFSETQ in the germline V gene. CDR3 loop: CASSLVKDRKNIQYF. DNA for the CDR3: TGCGCCAGCAGCTTGGTGAAGGACAGAAAAAACATTCAGTACTTC.

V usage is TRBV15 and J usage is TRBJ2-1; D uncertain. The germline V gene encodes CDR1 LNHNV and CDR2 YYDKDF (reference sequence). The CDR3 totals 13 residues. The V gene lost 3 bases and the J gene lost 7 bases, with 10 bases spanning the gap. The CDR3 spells CATSSSFGNEQFF. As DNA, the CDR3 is TGTGCCACCAGCAGTTCGTTCGGAAATGAGCAGTTCTTC.

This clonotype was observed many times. This CDR3 reads CASSYTLGAGNTGELFF. For the CDR3, the DNA is TGTGCCAGCAGTTACACCCTGGGGGCGGGGAACACCGGGGAGCTGTTTTTT. The chain is built from TRBV6-5 and TRBJ2-2, with D possibly matching TRBD1 (6 bases). This CDR3 has 17 amino acids. Germline assignment: CDR1 MNHEY and CDR2 SVGAGI. Trimming stripped 2 bases from V and 1 base from J, with 14 bases between.

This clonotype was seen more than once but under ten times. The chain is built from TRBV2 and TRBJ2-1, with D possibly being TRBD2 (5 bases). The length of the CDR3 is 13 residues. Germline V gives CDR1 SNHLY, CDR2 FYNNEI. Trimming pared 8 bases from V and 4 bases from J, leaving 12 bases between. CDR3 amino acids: CASFVAIYNEQFF. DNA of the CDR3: TGTGCCAGCTTCGTAGCGATATACAATGAGCAGTTCTTC.

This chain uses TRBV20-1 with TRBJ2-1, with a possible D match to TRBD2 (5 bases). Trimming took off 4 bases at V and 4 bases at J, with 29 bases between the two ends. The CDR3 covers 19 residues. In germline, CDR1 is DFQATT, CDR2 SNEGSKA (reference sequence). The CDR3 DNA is TGCAGTGCTAAGTGTAGCGACTTTGGGCACAGCTCCAGATACAATGAGCAGTTCTTC. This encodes CSAKCSDFGHSSRYNEQFF.

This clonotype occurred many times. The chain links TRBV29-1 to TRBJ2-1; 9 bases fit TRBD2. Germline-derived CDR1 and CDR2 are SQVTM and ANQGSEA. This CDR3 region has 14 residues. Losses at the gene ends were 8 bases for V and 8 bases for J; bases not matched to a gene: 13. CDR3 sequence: CSTLAGLGGDEQFF. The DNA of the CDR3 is TGCAGCACTCTAGCGGGATTAGGAGGGGATGAGCAGTTCTTC.

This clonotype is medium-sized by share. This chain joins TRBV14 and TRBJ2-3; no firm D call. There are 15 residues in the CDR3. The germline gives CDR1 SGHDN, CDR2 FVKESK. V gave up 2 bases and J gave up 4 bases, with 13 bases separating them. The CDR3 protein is CASSQYGQGADTQYF. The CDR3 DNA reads TGTGCCAGCAGCCAATACGGTCAAGGCGCAGATACGCAGTATTTT.

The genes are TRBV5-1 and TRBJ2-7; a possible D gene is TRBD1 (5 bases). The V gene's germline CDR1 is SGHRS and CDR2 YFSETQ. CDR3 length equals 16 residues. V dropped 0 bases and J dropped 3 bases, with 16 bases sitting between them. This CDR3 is CASSLGPGFGLYEQYF. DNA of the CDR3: TGCGCCAGCAGCTTGGGGCCAGGGTTCGGCCTCTACGAGCAGTACTTC.

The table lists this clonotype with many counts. For the CDR3, the DNA is TGCGCCAGCAGCTTGGGACAGGGTAACTATGGCTACACCTTC. Its translation is CASSLGQGNYGYTF. The genes are TRBV5-1 and TRBJ1-2; 7 positions agree with TRBD1. CDR3 length: 14 amino acids. Losses at the gene ends were 0 bases for V and 1 base for J; bases not matched to a gene: 0. Germline-derived CDR1 and CDR2 are SGHRS and YFSETQ.

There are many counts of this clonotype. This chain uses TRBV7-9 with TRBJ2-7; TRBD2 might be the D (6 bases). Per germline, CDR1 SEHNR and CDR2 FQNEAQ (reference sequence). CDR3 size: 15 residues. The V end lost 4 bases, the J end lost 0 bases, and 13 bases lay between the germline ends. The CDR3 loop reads CASSSLRGTSYEQYF. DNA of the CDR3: TGTGCCAGCAGCTCCCTGCGGGGAACCTCCTACGAGCAGTACTTC.

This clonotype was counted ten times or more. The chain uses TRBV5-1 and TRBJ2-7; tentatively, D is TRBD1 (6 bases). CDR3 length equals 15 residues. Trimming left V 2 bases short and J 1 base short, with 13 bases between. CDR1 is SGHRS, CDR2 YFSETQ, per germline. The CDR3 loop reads CASSFSQGSSYEQYF. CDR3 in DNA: TGCGCCAGCAGCTTCTCGCAGGGGTCTTCCTACGAGCAGTACTTC.

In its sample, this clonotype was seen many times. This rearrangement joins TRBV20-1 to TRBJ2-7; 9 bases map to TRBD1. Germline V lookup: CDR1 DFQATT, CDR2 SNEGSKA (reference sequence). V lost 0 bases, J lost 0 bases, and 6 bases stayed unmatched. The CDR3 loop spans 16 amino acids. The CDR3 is CSARDTRTGDSYEQYF. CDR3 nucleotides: TGCAGTGCTAGAGATACCCGGACAGGGGACTCCTACGAGCAGTACTTC.

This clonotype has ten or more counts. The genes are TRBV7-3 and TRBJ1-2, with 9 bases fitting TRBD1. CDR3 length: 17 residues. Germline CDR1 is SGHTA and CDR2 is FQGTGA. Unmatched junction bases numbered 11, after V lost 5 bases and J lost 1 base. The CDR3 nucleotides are TGTGCCAGCAGCGCTTCCGGGACAGGGAATAGTAACTATGGCTACACCTTC. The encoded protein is CASSASGTGNSNYGYTF.

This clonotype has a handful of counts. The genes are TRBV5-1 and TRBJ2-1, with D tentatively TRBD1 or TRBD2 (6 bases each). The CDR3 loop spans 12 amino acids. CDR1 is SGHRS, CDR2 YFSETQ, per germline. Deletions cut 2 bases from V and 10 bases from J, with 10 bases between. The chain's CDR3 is CASSFRGPEQFF. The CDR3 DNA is TGCGCCAGCAGCTTTCGGGGGCCAGAGCAGTTCTTC.

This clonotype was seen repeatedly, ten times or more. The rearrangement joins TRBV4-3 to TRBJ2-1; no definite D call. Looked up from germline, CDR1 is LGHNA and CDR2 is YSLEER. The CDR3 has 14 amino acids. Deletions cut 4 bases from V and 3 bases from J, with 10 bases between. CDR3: CASSPGPLYNEQFF. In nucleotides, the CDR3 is TGCGCCAGCAGCCCCGGCCCCCTCTACAATGAGCAGTTCTTC.

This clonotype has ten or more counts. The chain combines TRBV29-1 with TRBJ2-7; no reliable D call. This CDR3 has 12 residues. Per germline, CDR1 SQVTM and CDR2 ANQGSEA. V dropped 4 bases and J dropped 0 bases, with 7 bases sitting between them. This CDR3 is CSVVSSSYEQYF. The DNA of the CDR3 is TGCAGCGTTGTGTCCAGCTCCTACGAGCAGTACTTC.

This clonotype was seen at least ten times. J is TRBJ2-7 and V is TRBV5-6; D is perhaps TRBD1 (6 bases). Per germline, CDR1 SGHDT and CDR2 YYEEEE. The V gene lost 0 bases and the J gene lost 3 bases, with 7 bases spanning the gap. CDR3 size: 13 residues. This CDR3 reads CASSLGGHYEQYF. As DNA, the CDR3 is TGTGCCAGCAGCTTGGGGGGGCACTACGAGCAGTACTTC.

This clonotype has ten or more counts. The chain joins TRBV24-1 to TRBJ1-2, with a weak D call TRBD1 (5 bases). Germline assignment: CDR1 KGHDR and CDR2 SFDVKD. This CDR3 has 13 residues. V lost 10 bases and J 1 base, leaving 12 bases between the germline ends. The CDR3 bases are TGTGCCACGCAGGGACCCTATAACTATGGCTACACCTTC. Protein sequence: CATQGPYNYGYTF.

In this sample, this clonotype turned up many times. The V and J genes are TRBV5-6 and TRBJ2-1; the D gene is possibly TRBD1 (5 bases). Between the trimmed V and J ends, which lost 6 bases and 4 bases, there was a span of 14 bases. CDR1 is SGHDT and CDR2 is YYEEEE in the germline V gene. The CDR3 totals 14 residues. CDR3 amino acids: CASTPQGGYNEQFF. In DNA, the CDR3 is TGTGCCAGCACCCCCCAGGGCGGTTACAATGAGCAGTTCTTC.

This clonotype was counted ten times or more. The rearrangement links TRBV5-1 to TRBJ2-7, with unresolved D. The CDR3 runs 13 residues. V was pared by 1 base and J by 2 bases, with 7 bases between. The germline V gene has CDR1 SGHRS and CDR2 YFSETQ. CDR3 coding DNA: TGCGCCAGCAGCTTGCGCCAGACCTACGAGCAGTACTTC. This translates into CASSLRQTYEQYF.

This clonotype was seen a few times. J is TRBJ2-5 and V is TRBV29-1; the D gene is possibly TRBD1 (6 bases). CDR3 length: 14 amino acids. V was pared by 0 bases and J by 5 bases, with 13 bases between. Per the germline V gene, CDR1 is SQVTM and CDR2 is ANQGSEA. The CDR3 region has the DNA TGCAGCGTTGAAGATCGACAGGCAGTGGAGACCCAGTACTTC. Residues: CSVEDRQAVETQYF.